The T cell receptor beta chain described here comes from a study of T cells after yellow fever vaccination. About the research overall: SMART-Seq v4 Ultra Low Input prepared the low-cell-number fractions. Study-wide points: Reappearance after the booster was seen for most primary-vaccination clones, at 96% CD4 and less than 90% CD8. Clonotypes appearing in both CD4 and CD8 compartments existed, and their share was small.

With regard to this clonotype: Antigen specificity is unknown.

Germline CDR1 reads SQVTM; CDR2 reads ANQGSEA. The length of the CDR3 is 12 residues. Trimming shortened V by 4 bases and J by 5 bases, and 11 bases separated the two germline ends. 5'RACE template switching added a universal primer site and UMIs to TCR cDNA. MiXCR, applied by TCRdb to the 5' RACE reads, yields one record per CDR3 protein. The sample lists around 590,000 distinct CDR3 sequences; 12% were seen once. The V gene is TRBV29-1, the J gene TRBJ2-5, with D perhaps given as TRBD1 or TRBD2 (5 bases each). The TCR was taken from a man aged 25-45 years who received the YFV17D yellow fever vaccine. The specimen was PBMCs, collected on the day of the yellow fever booster vaccination. In nucleotides, the CDR3 is TGCAGCGTTGTGCCGGGGCTGGAGACCCAGTACTTC. This translates into CSVVPGLETQYF. The full variable domain, completed using reference TRBV29-1 and TRBJ2-5, is SAVISQKPSRDICQRGTSLTIQCQVDSQVTMMFWYRQQPGQSLTLIATANQGSEATYESGFVIDKFPISRPNLTFSTLTVSNMSPEDSSIYLCSVVPGLETQYFGPGTRLLVL.